Each of the 6 T cell receptor beta chains below was sequenced from the same sample in a study of blood T cell repertoires in COVID-19. Assay: immunoSEQ multiplex PCR; the TCRdb copy retains only in-frame clones and omits some. Found here are 55,000 to 75,000 clones, over 70% of them singletons; the top ten hold 35% to 40%. The sequenced sample consisted of peripheral blood. The origin of the receptors is a woman in her 70s with acute or convalescent COVID-19.

The chain recombines TRBV28 with TRBJ2-3; 12 bases fit TRBD1. CDR1 and CDR2 from the germline V gene are MDHEN and SYDVKM. V gave up 6 bases and J gave up 6 bases; unmatched junction bases: 10. CDR3 length equals 16 residues. Written as DNA, the CDR3 is TGTGCCAGCAGCTTAGGGGGGACAGGGGGCTTGGATACGCAGTATTTT. It yields the protein CASSLGGTGGLDTQYF.

The table lists this clone with a few counts. This chain joins TRBV10-1 and TRBJ1-4; TRBD1 aligns across 7 bases. V shed 3 bases and J 7 bases; nucleotides not matched to a gene: 8. The length of the CDR3 is 15 residues. Germline V CDR1 and CDR2: WNHNN, SYGVQD (reference sequence). The CDR3 sequence: CASSESTGWSEKLFF. The CDR3 DNA is TGCGCCAGCAGTGAATCGACAGGGTGGAGTGAAAAACTGTTTTTT.

V and J are TRBV5-1 and TRBJ1-2; possibly TRBD1 for D (6 bases). The germline V gene encodes CDR1 SGHRS and CDR2 YFSETQ. V lost 0 bases, J lost 8 bases, and 14 bases lay in between. The CDR3 runs to 14 residues. CDR3 DNA sequence: TGCGCCAGCAGCTTGGTAGGGGGGGCGCGAGGCTACACCTTC. Protein sequence: CASSLVGGARGYTF. Looking up the rest from reference TRBV5-1 and TRBJ1-2 gives the full variable domain: KAGVTQTPRYLIKTRGQQVTLSCSPISGHRSVSWYQQTPGQGLQFLFEYFSETQRNKGNFPGRFSGRQFSNSRSEMNVSTLELGDSALYLCASSLVGGARGYTFGSGTRLTVV.

The rearrangement uses TRBV19 and TRBJ2-1; 10 nucleotides align to TRBD1. J gave up 9 bases and V 3 bases, and 2 bases lay outside the gene matches. CDR3 length: 13 amino acids. Per germline, CDR1 LNHDA and CDR2 SQIVND (reference sequence). The CDR3 sequence is CASSIRTGGEQFF. CDR3 sequence (DNA): TGTGCCAGTAGTATTCGGACAGGGGGTGAGCAGTTCTTC.

The CDR3 nucleotides read TGTGCCAGCAGCTTTGGGGGAGGAAGTGGCTACACCTTC. Its translation is CASSFGGGSGYTF. The chain uses TRBV11-2 and TRBJ1-2; D is possibly TRBD1 (5 bases). The CDR3 is 13 amino acids. The V and J ends lost 3 bases and 7 bases respectively, with 12 bases between them. Germline V gives CDR1 SGHAT, CDR2 FQNNGV.

The table lists this clone with a few counts. The chain has TRBV19 and TRBJ1-6; possibly TRBD1 for D (6 bases). The V end was cut by 6 bases, the J end by 0 bases, with 12 bases between. There are 16 residues in the CDR3. Per the germline V gene, CDR1 is LNHDA and CDR2 is SQIVND (reference sequence). The CDR3 DNA follows: TGTGCCAGTAGGGGGGCGTCCGGCTCCTATAATTCACCCCTCCACTTT. Translation gives CASRGASGSYNSPLHF.